A selection of T cell receptor beta chains follows, all from one sample in a study of Ad26.COV2.S vaccination and SARS-CoV-2 variants. The table came from immunoSEQ multiplex PCR; TCRdb's copy has only in-frame clones and leaves some out. The sample contains some 270,000 clones, around 88% of which appear only once. The input for sequencing was peripheral blood, taken in a trial of Ad26.COV2.S vaccine versus placebo. These receptors were obtained from a person aged 18-65 years who received the Ad26.COV2.S COVID-19 vaccine or a placebo. Each CDR3 is given with its conserved first and last residue. D genes are given only for firm matches. Rows give clone size only sometimes, using once, few, many, or a class for an expanded clone.

j_gene: TRBJ2-3; abundance: .; d_gene: TRBD2; v_gene: TRBV13; CDR3aa: CASSLRAGGSSTDTQYF; CDR3nt: TGTGCCAGCAGCTTACGAGCGGGGGGTTCAAGCACAGATACGCAGTATTTT
j_gene: TRBJ1-5; abundance: .; d_gene: .; v_gene: TRBV2; CDR3aa: CASGRDNNQPQHF; CDR3nt: TGTGCCAGCGGCCGGGACAACAATCAGCCCCAGCATTTT
j_gene: TRBJ2-1; abundance: .; d_gene: TRBD2; v_gene: TRBV24-1; CDR3aa: CATSGLAGGPRLYNEQFF; CDR3nt: TGTGCCACCAGTGGACTAGCGGGAGGGCCTCGTCTTTACAATGAGCAGTTCTTC
j_gene: TRBJ2-1; abundance: many; d_gene: .; v_gene: TRBV7-9; CDR3aa: CASSPTYTGYEGDEQFF; CDR3nt: TGTGCCAGCAGCCCAACATATACAGGGTACGAGGGTGATGAGCAGTTCTTC
j_gene: TRBJ2-2; abundance: .; d_gene: TRBD2; v_gene: TRBV7-8; CDR3aa: CASSHQRGGPRELFF; CDR3nt: TGTGCCAGCAGCCACCAGCGGGGGGGCCCCCGGGAGCTGTTTTTT
j_gene: TRBJ2-1; abundance: few; d_gene: TRBD2; v_gene: TRBV2; CDR3aa: CASSRTSGTYNEQFF; CDR3nt: TGTGCCAGCAGTCGGACTAGCGGGACTTACAATGAGCAGTTCTTC
j_gene: TRBJ2-7; abundance: few; d_gene: .; v_gene: TRBV11-2; CDR3aa: CATSLGQATYEQYF; CDR3nt: TGTGCCACCAGCTTGGGGCAGGCAACCTACGAGCAGTACTTC
j_gene: TRBJ1-2; abundance: .; d_gene: .; v_gene: TRBV7-8; CDR3aa: CASSPTGTVYGYTF; CDR3nt: TGTGCCAGCAGCCCAACGGGCACGGTCTATGGCTACACCTTC
j_gene: TRBJ2-2; abundance: .; d_gene: TRBD1; v_gene: TRBV7-9; CDR3aa: CASSLLGTGNTGELFF; CDR3nt: TGTGCCAGCAGCTTACTGGGGACAGGGAACACCGGGGAGCTGTTTTTT
j_gene: TRBJ1-5; abundance: .; d_gene: .; v_gene: TRBV2; CDR3aa: CASNPEGAEMRDNQPQHF; CDR3nt: TGTGCCAGCAACCCGGAAGGGGCGGAGATGAGAGACAATCAGCCCCAGCATTTT
j_gene: TRBJ1-6; abundance: .; d_gene: .; v_gene: TRBV5-5; CDR3aa: CASSLQGTHNSPLHF; CDR3nt: TGTGCCAGCAGCCTACAGGGTACCCATAATTCACCCCTCCACTTT
j_gene: TRBJ2-2; abundance: once; d_gene: TRBD2; v_gene: TRBV5-4; CDR3aa: CASSWEGTGVAGTGELFF; CDR3nt: TGTGCCAGCAGCTGGGAGGGAACCGGGGTAGCGGGCACCGGGGAGCTGTTTTTT
j_gene: TRBJ1-2; abundance: .; d_gene: .; v_gene: TRBV6-4; CDR3aa: CASRFRDLGGYTF; CDR3nt: TGTGCCAGCAGATTCCGGGACTTGGGGGGCTACACCTTC
j_gene: TRBJ2-1; abundance: .; d_gene: .; v_gene: TRBV15; CDR3aa: CATSRVSGGSNEQFF; CDR3nt: TGTGCCACCAGCAGAGTGTCAGGGGGGTCCAATGAGCAGTTCTTC